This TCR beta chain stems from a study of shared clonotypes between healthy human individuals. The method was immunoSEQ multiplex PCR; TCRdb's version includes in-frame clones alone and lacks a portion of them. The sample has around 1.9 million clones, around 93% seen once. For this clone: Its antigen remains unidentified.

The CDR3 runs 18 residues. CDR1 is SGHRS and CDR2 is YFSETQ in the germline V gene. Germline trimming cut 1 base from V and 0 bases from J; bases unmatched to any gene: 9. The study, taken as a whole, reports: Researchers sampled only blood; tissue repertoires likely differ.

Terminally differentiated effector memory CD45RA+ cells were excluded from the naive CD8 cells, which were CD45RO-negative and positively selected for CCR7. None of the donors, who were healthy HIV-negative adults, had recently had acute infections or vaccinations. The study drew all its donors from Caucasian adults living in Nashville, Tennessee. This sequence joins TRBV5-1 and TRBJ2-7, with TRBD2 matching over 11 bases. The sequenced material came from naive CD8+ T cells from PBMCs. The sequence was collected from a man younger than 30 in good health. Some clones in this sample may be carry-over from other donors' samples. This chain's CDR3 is CASSLPQISGRGSYEQYF. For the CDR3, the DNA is TGCGCCAGCAGCTTGCCCCAAATTAGCGGGAGGGGCTCCTACGAGCAGTACTTC.